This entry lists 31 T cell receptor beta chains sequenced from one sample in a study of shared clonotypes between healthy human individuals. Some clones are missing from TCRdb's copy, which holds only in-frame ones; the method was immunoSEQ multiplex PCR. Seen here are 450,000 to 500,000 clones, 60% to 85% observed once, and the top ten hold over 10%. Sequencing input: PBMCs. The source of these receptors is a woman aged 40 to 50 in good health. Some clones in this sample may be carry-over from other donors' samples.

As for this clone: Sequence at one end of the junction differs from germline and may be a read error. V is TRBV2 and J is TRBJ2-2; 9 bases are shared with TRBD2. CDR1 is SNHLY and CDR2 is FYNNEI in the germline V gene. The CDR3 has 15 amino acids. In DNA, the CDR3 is TGTGCCAGGAGGGGGCGGGAGGGCCGGACCGGGGAGCCGTTTTTT. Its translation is CARRGREGRTGEPFF. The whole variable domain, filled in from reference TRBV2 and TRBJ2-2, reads EPEVTQTPSHQVTQMGQEVILRCVPISNHLYFYWYRQILGQKVEFLVSFYNNEISEKSEIFDDQFSVERPDGSNFTLKIRSTKLEDSAMYFCARRGREGRTGEPFFGEGSRLTVL.

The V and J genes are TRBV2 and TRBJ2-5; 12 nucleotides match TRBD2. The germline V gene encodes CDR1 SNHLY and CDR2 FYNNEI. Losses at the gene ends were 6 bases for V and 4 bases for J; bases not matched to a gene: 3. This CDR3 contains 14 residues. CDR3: CASRPGLAGETQYF. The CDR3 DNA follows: TGTGCCAGCAGACCGGGACTAGCGGGAGAGACCCAGTACTTC. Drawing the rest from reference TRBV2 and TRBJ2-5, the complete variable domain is EPEVTQTPSHQVTQMGQEVILRCVPISNHLYFYWYRQILGQKVEFLVSFYNNEISEKSEIFDDQFSVERPDGSNFTLKIRSTKLEDSAMYFCASRPGLAGETQYFGPGTRLLVL.

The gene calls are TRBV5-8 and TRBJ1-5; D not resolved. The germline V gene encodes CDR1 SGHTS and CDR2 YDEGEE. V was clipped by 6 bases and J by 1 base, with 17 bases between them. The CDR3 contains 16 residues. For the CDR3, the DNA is TGTGCCAGCATACCAGGCCAGTCCTGGAGCAATCAGCCCCAGCATTTT. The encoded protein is CASIPGQSWSNQPQHF.

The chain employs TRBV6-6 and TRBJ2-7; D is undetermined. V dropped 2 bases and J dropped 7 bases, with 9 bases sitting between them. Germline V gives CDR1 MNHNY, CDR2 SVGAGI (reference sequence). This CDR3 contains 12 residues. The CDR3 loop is CASSYMDREQYF. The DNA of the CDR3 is TGTGCCAGCAGTTACATGGACCGGGAGCAGTACTTC.

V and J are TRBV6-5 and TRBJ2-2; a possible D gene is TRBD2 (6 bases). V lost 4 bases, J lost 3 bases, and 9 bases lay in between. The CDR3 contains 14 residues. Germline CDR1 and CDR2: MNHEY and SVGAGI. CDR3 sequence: CASSSGGYTGELFF. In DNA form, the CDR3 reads TGTGCCAGCAGTTCCGGGGGATACACCGGGGAGCTGTTTTTT.

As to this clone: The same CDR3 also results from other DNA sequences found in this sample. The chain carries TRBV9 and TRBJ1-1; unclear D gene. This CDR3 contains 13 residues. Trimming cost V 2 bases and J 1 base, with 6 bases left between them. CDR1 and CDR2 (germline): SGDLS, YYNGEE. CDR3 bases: TGTGCCAGCAGCGTCTCAGGGAACACTGAAGCTTTCTTT. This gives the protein CASSVSGNTEAFF. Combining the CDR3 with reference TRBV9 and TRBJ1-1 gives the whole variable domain DSGVTQTPKHLITATGQRVTLRCSPRSGDLSVYWYQQSLDQGLQFLIQYYNGEERAKGNILERFSAQQFPDLHSELNLSSLELGDSALYFCASSVSGNTEAFFGQGTRLTVV.

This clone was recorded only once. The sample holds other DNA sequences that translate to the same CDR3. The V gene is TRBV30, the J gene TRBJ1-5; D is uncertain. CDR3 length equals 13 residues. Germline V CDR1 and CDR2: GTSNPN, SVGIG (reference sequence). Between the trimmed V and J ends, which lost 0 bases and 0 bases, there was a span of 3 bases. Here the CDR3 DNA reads TGTGCCTGGAGTGTAAGTAGCAATCAGCCCCAGCATTTT. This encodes CAWSVSSNQPQHF.

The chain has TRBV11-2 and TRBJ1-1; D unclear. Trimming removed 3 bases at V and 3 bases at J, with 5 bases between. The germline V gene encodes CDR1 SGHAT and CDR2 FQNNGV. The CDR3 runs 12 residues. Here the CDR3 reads CASSFRDTEAFF. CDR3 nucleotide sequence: TGTGCCAGCAGCTTCCGGGACACTGAAGCTTTCTTT.

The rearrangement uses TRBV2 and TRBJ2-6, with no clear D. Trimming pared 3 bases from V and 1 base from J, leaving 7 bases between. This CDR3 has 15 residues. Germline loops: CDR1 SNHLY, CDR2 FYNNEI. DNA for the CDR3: TGTGCCAGCAGTGAGCTAACATCTGGGGCCAACGTCCTGACTTTC. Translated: CASSELTSGANVLTF.

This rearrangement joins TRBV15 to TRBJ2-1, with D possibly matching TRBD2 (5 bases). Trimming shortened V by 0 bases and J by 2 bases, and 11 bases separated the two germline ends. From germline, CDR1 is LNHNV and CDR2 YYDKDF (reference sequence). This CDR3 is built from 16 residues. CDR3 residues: CATSRDPSPTYNEQFF. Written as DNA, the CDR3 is TGTGCCACCAGCAGAGATCCTAGCCCTACCTACAATGAGCAGTTCTTC.

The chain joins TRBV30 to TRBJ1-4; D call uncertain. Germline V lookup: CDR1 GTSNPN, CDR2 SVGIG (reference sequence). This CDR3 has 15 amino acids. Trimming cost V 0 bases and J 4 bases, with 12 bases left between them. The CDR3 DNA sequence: TGTGCCTGGAGTGTCAGGCAGGCGAATAATGAAAAACTGTTTTTT. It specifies CAWSVRQANNEKLFF. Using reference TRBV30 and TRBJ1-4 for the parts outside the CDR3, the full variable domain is SQTIHQWPATLVQPVGSPLSLECTVEGTSNPNLYWYRQAAGRGLQLLFYSVGIGQISSEVPQNLSASRPQDRQFILSSKKLLLSDSGFYLCAWSVRQANNEKLFFGSGTQLSVL.

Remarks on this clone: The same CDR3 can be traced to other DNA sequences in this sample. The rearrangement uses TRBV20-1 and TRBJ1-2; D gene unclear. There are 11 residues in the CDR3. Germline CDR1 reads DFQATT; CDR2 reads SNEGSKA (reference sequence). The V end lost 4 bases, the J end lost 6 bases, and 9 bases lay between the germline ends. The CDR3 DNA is TGCAGTGCTACTGGACCCGATGGCTACACCTTC. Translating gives CSATGPDGYTF.

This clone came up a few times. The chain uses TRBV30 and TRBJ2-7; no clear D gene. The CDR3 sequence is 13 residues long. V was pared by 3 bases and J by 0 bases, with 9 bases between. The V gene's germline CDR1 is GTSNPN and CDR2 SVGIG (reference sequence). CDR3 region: CAWRRTLSYEQYF. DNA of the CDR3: TGTGCCTGGAGGAGAACACTCTCCTACGAGCAGTACTTC.

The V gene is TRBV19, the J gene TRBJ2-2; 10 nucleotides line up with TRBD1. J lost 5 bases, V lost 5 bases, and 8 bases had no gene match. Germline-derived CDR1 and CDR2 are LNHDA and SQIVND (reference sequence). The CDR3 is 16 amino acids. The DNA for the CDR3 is TGTGCCAGTAGTCCAGCCCCGGGACAGGGGACCGGGGAGCTGTTTTTT. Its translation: CASSPAPGQGTGELFF. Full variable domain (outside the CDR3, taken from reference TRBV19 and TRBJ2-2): DGGITQSPKYLFRKEGQNVTLSCEQNLNHDAMYWYRQDPGQGLRLIYYSQIVNDFQKGDIAEGYSVSREKKESFPLTVTSAQKNPTAFYLCASSPAPGQGTGELFFGEGSRLTVL.

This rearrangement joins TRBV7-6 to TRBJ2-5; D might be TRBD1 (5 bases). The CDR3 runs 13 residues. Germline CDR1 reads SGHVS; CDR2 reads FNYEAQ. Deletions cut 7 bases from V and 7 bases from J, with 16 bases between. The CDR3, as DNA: TGTGCCAGCACCTCTCGACAGCCTGGGACCCAGTACTTC. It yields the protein CASTSRQPGTQYF.

The CDR3 DNA is TGTGCCAGCAGCTTAAACAGGGGGCATGGCTACACCTTC. As protein: CASSLNRGHGYTF. The V gene is TRBV7-2, the J gene TRBJ1-2, with 9 positions matching TRBD1. CDR1 is SGHTA and CDR2 is FQGNSA in the germline V gene. V lost 2 bases, J lost 6 bases, and 1 base stayed unmatched. The CDR3 loop spans 13 amino acids. Supplemented by reference TRBV7-2 and TRBJ1-2, the full variable domain reads GAGVSQSPSNKVTEKGKDVELRCDPISGHTALYWYRQSLGQGLEFLIYFQGNSAPDKSGLPSDRFSAERTGGSVSTLTIQRTQQEDSAVYLCASSLNRGHGYTFGSGTRLTVV.

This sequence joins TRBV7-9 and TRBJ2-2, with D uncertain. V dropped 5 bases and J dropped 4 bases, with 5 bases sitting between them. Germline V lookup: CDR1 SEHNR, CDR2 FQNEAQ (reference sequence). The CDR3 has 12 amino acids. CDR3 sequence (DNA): TGTGCCAGCAGCCGTCGCACCGGGGAGCTGTTTTTT. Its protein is CASSRRTGELFF.

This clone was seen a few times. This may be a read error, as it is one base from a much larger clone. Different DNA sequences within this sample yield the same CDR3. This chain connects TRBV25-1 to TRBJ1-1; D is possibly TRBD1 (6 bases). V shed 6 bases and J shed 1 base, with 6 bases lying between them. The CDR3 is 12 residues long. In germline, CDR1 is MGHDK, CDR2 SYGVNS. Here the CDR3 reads CASRGQNTEAFF. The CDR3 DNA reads TGTGCCAGCAGGGGACAGAACACTGAAGCTTTCTTT.

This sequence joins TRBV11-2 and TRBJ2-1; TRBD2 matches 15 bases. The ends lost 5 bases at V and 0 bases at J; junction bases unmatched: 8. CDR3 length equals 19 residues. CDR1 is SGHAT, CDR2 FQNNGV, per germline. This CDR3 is CASSPGGLAGGPSYNEQFF. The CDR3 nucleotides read TGTGCCAGCAGCCCCGGGGGACTAGCGGGAGGTCCCTCCTACAATGAGCAGTTCTTC.

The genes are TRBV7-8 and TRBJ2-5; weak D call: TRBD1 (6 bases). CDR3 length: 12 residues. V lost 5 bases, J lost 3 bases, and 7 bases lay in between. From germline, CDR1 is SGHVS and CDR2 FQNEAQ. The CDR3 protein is CASSRTEETQYF. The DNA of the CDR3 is TGTGCCAGCAGCCGGACAGAAGAGACCCAGTACTTC.

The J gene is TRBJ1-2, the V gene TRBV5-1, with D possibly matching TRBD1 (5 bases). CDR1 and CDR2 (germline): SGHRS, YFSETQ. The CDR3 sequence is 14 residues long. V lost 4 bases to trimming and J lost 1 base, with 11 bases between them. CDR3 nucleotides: TGCGCCAGCAGCCTCAGGGACCTTAACTATGGCTACACCTTC. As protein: CASSLRDLNYGYTF.

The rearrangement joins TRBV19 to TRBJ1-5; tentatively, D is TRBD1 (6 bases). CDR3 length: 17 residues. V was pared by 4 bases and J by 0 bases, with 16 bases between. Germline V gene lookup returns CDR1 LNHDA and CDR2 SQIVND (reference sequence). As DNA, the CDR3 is TGTGCCAGTAGTAAAAACCGGACAGATTATAGCAATCAGCCCCAGCATTTT. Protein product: CASSKNRTDYSNQPQHF. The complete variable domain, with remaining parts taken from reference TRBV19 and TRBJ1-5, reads DGGITQSPKYLFRKEGQNVTLSCEQNLNHDAMYWYRQDPGQGLRLIYYSQIVNDFQKGDIAEGYSVSREKKESFPLTVTSAQKNPTAFYLCASSKNRTDYSNQPQHFGDGTRLSIL.

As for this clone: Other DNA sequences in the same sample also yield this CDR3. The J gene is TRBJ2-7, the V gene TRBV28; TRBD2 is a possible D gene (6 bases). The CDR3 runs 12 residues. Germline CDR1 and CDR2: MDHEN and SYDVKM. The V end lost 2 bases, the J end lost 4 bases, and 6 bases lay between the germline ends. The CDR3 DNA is TGTGCCAGCAGTTTAGCGGGATACGAGCAGTACTTC. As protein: CASSLAGYEQYF.

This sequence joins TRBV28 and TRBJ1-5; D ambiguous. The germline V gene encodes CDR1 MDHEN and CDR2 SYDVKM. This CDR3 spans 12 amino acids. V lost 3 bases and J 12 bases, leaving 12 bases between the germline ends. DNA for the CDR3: TGTGCCAGCAGTTTGCGGCAAAATTTCCAGCATTTT. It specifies CASSLRQNFQHF.

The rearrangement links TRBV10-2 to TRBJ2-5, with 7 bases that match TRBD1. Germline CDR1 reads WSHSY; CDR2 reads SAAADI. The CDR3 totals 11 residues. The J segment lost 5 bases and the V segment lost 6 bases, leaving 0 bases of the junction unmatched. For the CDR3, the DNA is TGCGCCAGCAGACAGGGGGAGACCCAGTACTTC. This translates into CASRQGETQYF.

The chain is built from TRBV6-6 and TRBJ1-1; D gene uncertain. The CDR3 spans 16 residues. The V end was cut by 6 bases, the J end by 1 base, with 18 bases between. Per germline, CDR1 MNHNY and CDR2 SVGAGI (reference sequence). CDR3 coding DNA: TGTGCCAGCAGCCCCCTGAGTGGCACCTCGAACACTGAAGCTTTCTTT. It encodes CASSPLSGTSNTEAFF.

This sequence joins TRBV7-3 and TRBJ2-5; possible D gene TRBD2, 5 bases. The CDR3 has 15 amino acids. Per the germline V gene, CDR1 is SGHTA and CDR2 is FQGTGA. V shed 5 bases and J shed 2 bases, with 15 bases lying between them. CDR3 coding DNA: TGTGCCAGCAGCCGGGCGGGCACAGCGCAAGAGACCCAGTACTTC. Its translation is CASSRAGTAQETQYF.

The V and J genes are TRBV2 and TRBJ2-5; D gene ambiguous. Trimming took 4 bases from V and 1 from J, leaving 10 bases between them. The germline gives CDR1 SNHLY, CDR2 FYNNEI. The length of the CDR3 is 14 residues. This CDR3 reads CASSALAGQETQYF. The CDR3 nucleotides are TGTGCCAGCAGTGCCTTGGCAGGCCAAGAGACCCAGTACTTC.

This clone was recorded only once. The CDR3 DNA reads TGTGCCAGCTCACCCCTACTAGCGGGTGCCTACGAGCAGTACTTC. Translating it yields CASSPLLAGAYEQYF. This chain joins TRBV18 and TRBJ2-7; 9 positions agree with TRBD2. V gave up 3 bases and J gave up 2 bases; unmatched junction bases: 5. The CDR3 consists of 15 residues. Germline CDR1 KGHSH, CDR2 LQKENI.

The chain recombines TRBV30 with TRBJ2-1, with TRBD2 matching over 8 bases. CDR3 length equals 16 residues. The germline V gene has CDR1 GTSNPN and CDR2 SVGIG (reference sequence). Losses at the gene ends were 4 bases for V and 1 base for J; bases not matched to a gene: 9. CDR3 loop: CAWTESGSLSYNEQFF. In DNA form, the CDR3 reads TGTGCCTGGACTGAAAGCGGGAGCTTATCCTACAATGAGCAGTTCTTC.

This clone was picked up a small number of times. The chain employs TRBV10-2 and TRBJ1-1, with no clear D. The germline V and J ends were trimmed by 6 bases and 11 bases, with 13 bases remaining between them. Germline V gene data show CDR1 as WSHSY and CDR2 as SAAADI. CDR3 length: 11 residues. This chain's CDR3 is CASSGPLGAFF. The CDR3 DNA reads TGCGCCAGCAGCGGTCCCCTAGGGGCTTTCTTT.